This is a list of T cell receptor beta chains from one sample in a study of CD8 T cells in ankylosing spondylitis. Each CDR3 protein is one row after TCRdb ran MiXCR on the 5' RACE reads. The sample consists of hundreds of thousands of distinct CDR3 sequences, more than 9.5% of them appearing once. The sample was blood, either unsorted or a sorted T cell fraction (not recorded which). These receptors originate from a male donor with ankylosing spondylitis. The CDR3 runs from the conserved cysteine through the conserved F or W. D genes are given only for firm matches. Clone size is stated in some rows and not others, as once, few, many or a class when expanded.

length	J	size	V	D	DNA	CDR3
13	TRBJ1-1	many	TRBV5-1	TRBD1	TGCGCCAGCAGCTCGACAGGGTGGACTGAAGCTTTCTTT	CASSSTGWTEAFF
21	TRBJ2-3	few	TRBV11-1	NA	TGTGCCAGCAGCTTAAGTGCGTTGGACAGGGAGATAGCGGGATACACAGATACGCAGTATTTT	CASSLSALDREIAGYTDTQYF
17	TRBJ2-5	few	TRBV5-6	NA	TGTGCCAGCAGCCAAATAGCAAGCGCCGAGGGGGGAGAGACCCAGTACTTC	CASSQIASAEGGETQYF
13	TRBJ2-3	few	TRBV24-1	NA	TGTGCCACCAGTGACGGAGGGGCGGATACGCAGTATTTT	CATSDGGADTQYF
16	TRBJ2-1	NA	TRBV3-1	NA	TGTGCCAGCAGCCAACCGGGGAGGCGGGTTAACAATGAGCAGTTCTTC	CASSQPGRRVNNEQFF
16	TRBJ1-4	few	TRBV7-9	TRBD1	TGTGCCAGCAGCCCCGGGCCCGGGACAGGGGATGAAAAACTGTTTTTT	CASSPGPGTGDEKLFF
14	TRBJ1-1	many	TRBV5-1	NA	TGCGCCAGCAGACGCAAATGGGGGGACACTGAAGCTTTCTTT	CASRRKWGDTEAFF
16	TRBJ2-1	few	TRBV10-2	TRBD2	TGCGCCAGCAGTGGCTGGGGGACTAGCGGTGACAATGAGCAGTTCTTC	CASSGWGTSGDNEQFF
14	TRBJ2-3	NA	TRBV19	NA	TGTGCCAGCACCCGAAGCATAAGCACAGATACGCAGTATTTT	CASTRSISTDTQYF
14	TRBJ2-3	few	TRBV20-1	TRBD2	TGCTGTCTAAGCGCGGGAGAAGTGACAGATACGCAGTATTTT	CCLSAGEVTDTQYF
16	TRBJ2-1	NA	TRBV29-1	TRBD2	TGCAGCGCCCAAGGGACTAGCGGGAATTCGGGGAATGAGCAGTTCTTC	CSAQGTSGNSGNEQFF
14	TRBJ2-3	many	TRBV7-2	NA	TGTGCCAGCAGCTTAACACCATGGGCAGATACGCAGTATTTT	CASSLTPWADTQYF
13	TRBJ1-2	NA	TRBV25-1	TRBD1	TGTGCCAGCAGTGGGGGACAGATCTATGGCTACACCTTC	CASSGGQIYGYTF
17	TRBJ2-5	NA	TRBV18	NA	TGTGCCAGCTCACCACGAGGGTACGGCCCAAGCGAGGAGACCCAGTACTTC	CASSPRGYGPSEETQYF
13	TRBJ2-7	NA	TRBV3-1	NA	TGTGCCAGCAGCCACGGCGGGACCTACGAGCAGTACTTC	CASSHGGTYEQYF
16	TRBJ2-1	few	TRBV12-3/TRBV12-4	NA	TGTGCCAGCAGTTTAACCGGGCGCCACGGGGGTTATGAGCAGTTCTTC	CASSLTGRHGGYEQFF